This T cell receptor beta chain comes out of a study of technical replicates of blood from a handful of donors. The CDR3 loop spans 14 amino acids. The J segment lost 2 bases and the V segment lost 3 bases, leaving 3 bases of the junction unmatched. Germline V gene sequence: CDR1 MNHEY, CDR2 SVGAGI. Using immunoSEQ multiplex PCR, the repertoire was profiled, and TCRdb retains in-frame clones only, with some absent. The data show about 75,000 clones, 95% to 98% seen once. This clone was seen just once. This sequence was found in a human donor in good health. Input material: T cells isolated from PBMCs. The V call is TRBV6-5, the J call TRBJ2-7, with TRBD1 identical over 8 bases. CDR3 nucleotides: TGTGCCAGCAGTTATAGCAGGGGGCCCTACGAGCAGTACTTC. Residues: CASSYSRGPYEQYF.